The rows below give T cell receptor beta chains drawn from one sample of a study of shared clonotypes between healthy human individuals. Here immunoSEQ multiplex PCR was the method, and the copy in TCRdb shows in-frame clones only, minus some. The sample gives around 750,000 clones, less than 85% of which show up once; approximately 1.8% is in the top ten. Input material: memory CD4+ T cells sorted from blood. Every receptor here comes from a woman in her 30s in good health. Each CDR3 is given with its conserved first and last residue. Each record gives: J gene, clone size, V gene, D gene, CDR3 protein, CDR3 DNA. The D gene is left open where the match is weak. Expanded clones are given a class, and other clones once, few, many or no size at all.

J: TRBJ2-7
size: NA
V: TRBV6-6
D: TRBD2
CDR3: CASSPPGGRATEQYF
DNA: TGTGCCAGCAGTCCCCCTGGGGGGAGGGCCACCGAGCAGTACTTC

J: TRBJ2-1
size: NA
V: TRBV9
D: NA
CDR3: CASSVAGQSMSYNEQFF
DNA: TGTGCCAGCAGCGTAGCCGGACAGAGTATGTCCTACAATGAGCAGTTCTTC

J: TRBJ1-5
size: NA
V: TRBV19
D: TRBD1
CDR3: CASNLDRGKPQHF
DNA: TGTGCCAGTAATCTGGACAGGGGAAAGCCCCAGCATTTT

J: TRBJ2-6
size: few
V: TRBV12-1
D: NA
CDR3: CASSLNTTYSSGANVLTF
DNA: TGTGCCAGCAGCTTAAACACTACGTATAGCTCTGGGGCCAACGTCCTGACTTTC

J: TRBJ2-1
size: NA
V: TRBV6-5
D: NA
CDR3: CASSRNRANNEQFF
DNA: TGTGCCAGCAGCAGAAACCGGGCCAACAATGAGCAGTTCTTC

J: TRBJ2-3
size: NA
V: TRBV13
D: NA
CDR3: CASSTRGAITDTQYF
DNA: TGTGCCAGCAGCACCCGGGGTGCTATCACAGATACGCAGTATTTT

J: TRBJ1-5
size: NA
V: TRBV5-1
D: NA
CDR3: CASSLGRDQPQHF
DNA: TGCGCCAGCAGCTTGGGGCGAGATCAGCCCCAGCATTTT

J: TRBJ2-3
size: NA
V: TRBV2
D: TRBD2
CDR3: CASSDRASGRRWDTQYF
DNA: TGTGCCAGCAGTGATAGGGCTAGCGGGAGACGATGGGATACGCAGTATTTT

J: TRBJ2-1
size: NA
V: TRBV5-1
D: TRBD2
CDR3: CASSRQAGAREQFF
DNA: TGCGCCAGCAGTAGACAAGCGGGAGCGCGCGAGCAGTTCTTC

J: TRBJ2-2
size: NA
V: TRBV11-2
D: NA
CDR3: CASSLYPPGTGELFF
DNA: TGTGCCAGCAGCTTGTATCCACCGGGGACCGGGGAGCTGTTTTTT

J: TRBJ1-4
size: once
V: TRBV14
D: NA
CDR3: CASSQAQGVLGREKLFF
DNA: TGTGCCAGCAGCCAAGCCCAAGGGGTTTTGGGAAGGGAAAAACTGTTTTTT

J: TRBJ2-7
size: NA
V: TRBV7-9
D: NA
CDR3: CASSLWGTYEQYF
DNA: TGTGCCAGCAGCTTGTGGGGAACCTACGAGCAGTACTTC

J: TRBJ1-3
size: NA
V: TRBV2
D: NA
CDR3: CASSEAVSGNTIYF
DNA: TGTGCCAGCAGTGAAGCAGTCTCTGGAAACACCATATATTTT

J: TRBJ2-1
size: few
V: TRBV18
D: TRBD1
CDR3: CASSSGTGRVSEQFF
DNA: TGTGCCAGCTCATCCGGGACAGGGAGGGTCAGTGAGCAGTTCTTC

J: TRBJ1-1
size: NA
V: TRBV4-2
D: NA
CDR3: CASSQVWERDTEAFF
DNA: TGTGCCAGCAGCCAAGTGTGGGAAAGGGACACTGAAGCTTTCTTT

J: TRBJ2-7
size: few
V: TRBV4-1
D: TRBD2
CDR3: CASSHLLAGSSYEQYF
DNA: TGCGCCAGCAGCCACCTACTAGCGGGAAGTTCCTACGAGCAGTACTTC

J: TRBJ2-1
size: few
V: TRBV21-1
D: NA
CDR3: CASINRGTYNEQFF
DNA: TGTGCCAGCATTAACCGCGGGACCTACAATGAGCAGTTCTTC

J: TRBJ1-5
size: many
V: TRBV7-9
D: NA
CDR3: CASSTGIGTNQPQHF
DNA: TGTGCCAGCAGCACCGGAATTGGGACCAATCAGCCCCAGCATTTT

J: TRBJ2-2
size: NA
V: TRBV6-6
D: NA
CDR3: CASSYELGRELFF
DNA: TGTGCCAGCAGTTACGAGCTTGGAAGGGAGCTGTTTTTT